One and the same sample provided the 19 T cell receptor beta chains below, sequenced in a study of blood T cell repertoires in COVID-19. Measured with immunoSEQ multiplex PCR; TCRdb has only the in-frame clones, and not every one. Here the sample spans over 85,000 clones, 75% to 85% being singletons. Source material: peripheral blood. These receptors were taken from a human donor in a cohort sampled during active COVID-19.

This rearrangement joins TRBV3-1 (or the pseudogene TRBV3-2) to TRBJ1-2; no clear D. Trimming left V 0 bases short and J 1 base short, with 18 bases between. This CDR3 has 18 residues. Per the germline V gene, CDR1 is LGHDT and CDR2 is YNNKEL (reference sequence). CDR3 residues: CASSQEFMQASYNYGYTF. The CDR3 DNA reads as TGTGCCAGCAGCCAAGAATTCATGCAGGCATCCTATAACTATGGCTACACCTTC.

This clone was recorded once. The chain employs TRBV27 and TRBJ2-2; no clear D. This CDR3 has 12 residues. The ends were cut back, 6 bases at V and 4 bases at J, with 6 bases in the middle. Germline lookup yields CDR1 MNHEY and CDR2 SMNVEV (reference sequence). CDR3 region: CASSVSTGELFF. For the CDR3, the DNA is TGTGCCAGCAGCGTGAGCACCGGGGAGCTGTTTTTT.

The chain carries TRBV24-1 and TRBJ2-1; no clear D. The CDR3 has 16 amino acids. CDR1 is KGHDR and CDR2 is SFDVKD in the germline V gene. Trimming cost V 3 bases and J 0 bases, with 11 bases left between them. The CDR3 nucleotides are TGTGCCACCAGTGATCCTGGGCCCAGCTCCTACAATGAGCAGTTCTTC. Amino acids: CATSDPGPSSYNEQFF.

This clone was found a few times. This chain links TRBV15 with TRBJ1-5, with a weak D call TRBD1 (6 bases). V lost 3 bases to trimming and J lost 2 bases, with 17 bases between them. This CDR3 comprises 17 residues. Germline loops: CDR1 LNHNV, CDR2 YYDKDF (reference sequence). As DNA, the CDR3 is TGTGCCACCAGCAGCGGCGAAGGGGGAGTTGGCAATCAGCCCCAGCATTTT. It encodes CATSSGEGGVGNQPQHF.

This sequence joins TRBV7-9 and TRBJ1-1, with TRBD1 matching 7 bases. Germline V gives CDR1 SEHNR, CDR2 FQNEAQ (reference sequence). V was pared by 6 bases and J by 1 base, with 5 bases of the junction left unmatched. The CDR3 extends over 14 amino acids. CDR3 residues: CASRLAGGNTEAFF. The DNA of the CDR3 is TGTGCCAGCAGGCTTGCAGGGGGGAACACTGAAGCTTTCTTT.

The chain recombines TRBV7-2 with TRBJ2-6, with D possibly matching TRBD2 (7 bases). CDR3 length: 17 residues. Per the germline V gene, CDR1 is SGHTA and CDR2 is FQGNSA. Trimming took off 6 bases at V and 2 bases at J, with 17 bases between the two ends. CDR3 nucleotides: TGTGCCAGCAGTAGCCCTAGGGGGGGAACTGGGGCCAACGTCCTGACTTTC. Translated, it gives CASSSPRGGTGANVLTF.

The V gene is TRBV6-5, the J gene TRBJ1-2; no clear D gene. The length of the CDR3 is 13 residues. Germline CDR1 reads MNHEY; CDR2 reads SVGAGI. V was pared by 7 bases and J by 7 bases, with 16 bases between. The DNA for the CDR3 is TGTGCCAGCACCTTGGACGGGATAGGTGGCTACACCTTC. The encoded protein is CASTLDGIGGYTF.

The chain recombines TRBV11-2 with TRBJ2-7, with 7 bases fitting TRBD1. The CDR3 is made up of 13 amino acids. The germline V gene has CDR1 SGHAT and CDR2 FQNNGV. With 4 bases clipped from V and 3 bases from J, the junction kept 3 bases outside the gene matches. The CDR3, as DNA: TGTGCCAGCAGCTGGGGACAGTTCTACGAGCAGTACTTC. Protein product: CASSWGQFYEQYF.

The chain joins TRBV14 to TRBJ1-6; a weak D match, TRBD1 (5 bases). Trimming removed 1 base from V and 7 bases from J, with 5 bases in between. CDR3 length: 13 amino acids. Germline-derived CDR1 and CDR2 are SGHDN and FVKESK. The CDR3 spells CASSQGQNSPLHF. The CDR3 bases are TGTGCCAGCAGCCAAGGACAGAATTCACCCCTCCACTTT.

Here the CDR3 reads CASSLASGIGEQYF. The CDR3, as DNA: TGTGCCAGCAGCTTAGCTAGCGGGATAGGCGAGCAGTACTTC. The rearrangement uses TRBV7-6 and TRBJ2-7, with 8 bases matching TRBD2. V lost 0 bases, J lost 6 bases, and 4 bases stayed unmatched. Per germline, CDR1 SGHVS and CDR2 FNYEAQ. This CDR3 has 14 residues.

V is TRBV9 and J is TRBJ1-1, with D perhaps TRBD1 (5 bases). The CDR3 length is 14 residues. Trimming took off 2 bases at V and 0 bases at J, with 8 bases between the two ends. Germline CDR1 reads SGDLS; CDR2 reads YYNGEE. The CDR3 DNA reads TGTGCCAGCAGCGTCGACAGCATGAACACTGAAGCTTTCTTT. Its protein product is CASSVDSMNTEAFF.

The CDR3 DNA reads TGTGCCATCAGTGGCGGCGCGGACAATCAGCCCCAGCATTTT. Encoded protein: CAISGGADNQPQHF. V gene TRBV10-3 combines with J gene TRBJ1-5; D is unclear. CDR1 and CDR2 (germline): ENHRY, SYGVKD. The CDR3 sequence is 14 residues long. V was clipped by 4 bases and J by 3 bases, with 10 bases between them.

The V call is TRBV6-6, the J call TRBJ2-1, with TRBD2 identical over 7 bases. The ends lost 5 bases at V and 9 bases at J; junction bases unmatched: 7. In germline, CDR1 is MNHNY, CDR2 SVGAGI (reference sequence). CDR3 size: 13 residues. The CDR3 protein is CASSTWGLTEQFF. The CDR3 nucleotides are TGTGCCAGCAGTACATGGGGACTAACTGAGCAGTTCTTC.

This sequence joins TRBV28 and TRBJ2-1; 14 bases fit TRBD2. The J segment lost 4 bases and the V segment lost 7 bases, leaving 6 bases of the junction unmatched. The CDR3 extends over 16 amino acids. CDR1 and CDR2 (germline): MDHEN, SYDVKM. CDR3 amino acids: CASTTSGRGLYNEQFF. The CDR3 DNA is TGTGCCAGCACGACTAGCGGGAGGGGACTATACAATGAGCAGTTCTTC.

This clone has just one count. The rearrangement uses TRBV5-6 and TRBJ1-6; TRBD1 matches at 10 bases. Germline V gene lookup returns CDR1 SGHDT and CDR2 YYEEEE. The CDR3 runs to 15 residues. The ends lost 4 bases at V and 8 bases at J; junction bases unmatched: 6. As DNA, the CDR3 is TGTGCCAGCAGCCGGCAGGGACAGGGGTATTCACCCCTCCACTTT. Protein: CASSRQGQGYSPLHF.

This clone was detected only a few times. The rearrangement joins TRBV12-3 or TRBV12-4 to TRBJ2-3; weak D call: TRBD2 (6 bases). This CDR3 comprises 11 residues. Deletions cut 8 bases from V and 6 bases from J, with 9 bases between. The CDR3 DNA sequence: TGTGCCAGCGGCCGGGGGGATACGCAGTATTTT. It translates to CASGRGDTQYF.

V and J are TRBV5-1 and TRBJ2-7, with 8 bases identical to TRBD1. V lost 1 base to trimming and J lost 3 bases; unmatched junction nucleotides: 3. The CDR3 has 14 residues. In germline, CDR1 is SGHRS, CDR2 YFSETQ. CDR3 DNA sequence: TGCGCCAGCAGCTTGCAGACAGGGGACTACGAGCAGTACTTC. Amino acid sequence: CASSLQTGDYEQYF.

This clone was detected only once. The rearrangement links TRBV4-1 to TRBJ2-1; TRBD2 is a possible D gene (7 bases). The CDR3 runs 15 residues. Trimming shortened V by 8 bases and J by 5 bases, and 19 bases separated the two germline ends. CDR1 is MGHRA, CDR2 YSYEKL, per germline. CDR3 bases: TGCGCCAGCTCGCGGGGGCGGTCGGATAACAATGAGCAGTTCTTC. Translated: CASSRGRSDNNEQFF.

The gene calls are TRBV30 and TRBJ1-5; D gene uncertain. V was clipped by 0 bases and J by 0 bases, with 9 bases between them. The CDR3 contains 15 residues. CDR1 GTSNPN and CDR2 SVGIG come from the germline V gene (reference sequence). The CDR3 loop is CAWSVKHYSNQPQHF. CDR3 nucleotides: TGTGCCTGGAGTGTAAAACATTATAGCAATCAGCCCCAGCATTTT. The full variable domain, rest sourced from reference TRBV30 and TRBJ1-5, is SQTIHQWPATLVQPVGSPLSLECTVEGTSNPNLYWYRQAAGRGLQLLFYSVGIGQISSEVPQNLSASRPQDRQFILSSKKLLLSDSGFYLCAWSVKHYSNQPQHFGDGTRLSIL.